This entry features one TCR beta chain sequence. This specimen belongs to a study of blood T cell repertoires in COVID-19. On the study more broadly: Sites in the United States, Italy and Spain provided acute and convalescent COVID-19 samples. PBMCs, B-cell-depleted T cells, or T cells provided the cDNA or gDNA that made up the material.

The junction had 9 bases not matched to a gene; V was cut back by 6 bases and J by 6 bases. The CDR3 is 16 amino acids. Germline-derived CDR1 and CDR2 are LNHDA and SQIVND (reference sequence). Assay used: immunoSEQ multiplex PCR; TCRdb lists only in-frame clones, some missing. The profile covers about 220,000 clones, with approximately 77% appearing a single time and about 3.6% taken by the ten largest. The rearrangement links TRBV19 to TRBJ2-1; TRBD2 agrees at 12 bases. The sequence was collected from a woman of 80 years or more with acute or convalescent COVID-19. The sequencing sample was made of peripheral blood. CDR3 coding DNA: TGTGCCAGTAGGACCCTAGCGGGGGGGCCGGGCAATGAGCAGTTCTTC. It is translated as CASRTLAGGPGNEQFF.